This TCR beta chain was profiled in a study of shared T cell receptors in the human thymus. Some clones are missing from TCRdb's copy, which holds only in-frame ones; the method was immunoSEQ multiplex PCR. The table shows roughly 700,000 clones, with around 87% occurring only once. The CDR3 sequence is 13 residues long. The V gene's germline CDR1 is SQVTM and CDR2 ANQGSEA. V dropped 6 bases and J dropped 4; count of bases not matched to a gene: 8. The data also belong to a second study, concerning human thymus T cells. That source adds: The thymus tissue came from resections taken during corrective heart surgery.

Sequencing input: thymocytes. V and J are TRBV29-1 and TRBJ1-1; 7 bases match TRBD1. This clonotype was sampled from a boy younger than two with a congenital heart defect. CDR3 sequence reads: CSVKTGKGTEAFF. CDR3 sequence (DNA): TGCAGCGTGAAGACAGGGAAGGGCACTGAAGCTTTCTTT.